This TCR beta chain appears in the sequencing data of a study of neoadjuvant nivolumab and ipilimumab in lung cancer. The study's findings and limits: Pathologic regression was not significantly tied to TCR clonality.

About this clone: Antigen unknown.

The protocol was immunoSEQ multiplex PCR, while the TCRdb copy is restricted to in-frame clones and leaves out a portion. The sample lists some 38,000 clones; approximately 89% were seen once. Germline V lookup: CDR1 MNHEY, CDR2 SVGAGI. This CDR3 is 15 amino acids long. Trimming stripped 0 bases from V and 4 bases from J, with 13 bases between. Sequencing used peripheral blood, obtained before neoadjuvant nivolumab, alone or with ipilimumab. This rearrangement joins TRBV6-5 to TRBJ2-7; tentatively, D is TRBD2 (6 bases). The receptor was derived from an adult with non-small cell lung cancer. As DNA, the CDR3 is TGTGCCAGCAGTTACTCGGCGGGATTGGGATACGAGCAGTACTTC. It specifies CASSYSAGLGYEQYF.